This T cell receptor beta chain is from a study of T cells in localized non-small cell lung cancer. Notes on the study in general: Among the top 100 tumor clones, a median around 60 appeared in adjacent lung. There was higher T cell clonality in uninvolved adjacent lung than in tumor, and it was highest there. Prolonged overall survival went with higher T cell density in the blood.

Here immunoSEQ multiplex PCR was the method, and the copy in TCRdb shows in-frame clones only, minus some. The data show some 51,000 clones, with 86% seen just once and approximately 5.6% held by the top ten. Trimming removed 5 bases from V and 2 bases from J; junction bases left unmatched: 8. Germline V lookup: CDR1 MNHEY, CDR2 SMNVEV (reference sequence). The CDR3 extends over 15 amino acids. About this clone itself: Its antigen is still unknown.

The chain carries TRBV27 and TRBJ2-5; 7 bases map to TRBD1. The sample in question was peripheral blood, obtained before any cancer treatment. This clonotype was obtained from a woman aged 35-75 years with stage I lung adenocarcinoma. Here the CDR3 DNA reads TGTGCCAGCAGTCTAGGGCCGACAGGGCAAGAGACCCAGTACTTC. The encoded protein is CASSLGPTGQETQYF.